These T cell receptor beta chains were read from a single sample in a study of T-cell memory formation after mild COVID-19. TCRdb re-analysed the 5' RACE reads in MiXCR, keeping a single row per CDR3 protein. Of about 470,000 distinct CDR3 sequences detected, roughly 18% appear once; the ten largest clones hold roughly an eighth. The sample was PBMCs or a T cell subset sorted from them (not recorded which). Source of these receptors: an adult woman who had mild COVID-19 (a few samples of this study predate the infection). Cell type and time point are not known. The CDR3 runs from the conserved cysteine through the conserved F or W. Fields, in order: V gene, D gene, J gene, CDR3 protein. D genes are given only for firm matches.

TRBV7-9	TRBD1	TRBJ1-1	CASSPGQGMNTEAFF
TRBV5-1	TRBD1	TRBJ2-7	CASSLGTGGYEQYF
TRBV5-1	TRBD2	TRBJ2-1	CASTDVTSGGGDEQFF
TRBV15	TRBD1	TRBJ2-2	CATSRDFGTGVTGELFF
TRBV4-1	-	TRBJ2-7	CASSPRGAKHGYEQYF
TRBV20-1	TRBD2	TRBJ2-1	CSARVGGRGPESYNEQFF
TRBV12-3/TRBV12-4	-	TRBJ2-3	CASSLMRGPTDTQYF
TRBV15	-	TRBJ1-4	CATSRPSEDEKLFF
TRBV30	-	TRBJ1-6	CAWGLRSPLHF
TRBV7-8	-	TRBJ1-1	CASSLAGQWATEAFF
TRBV12-3/TRBV12-4	TRBD2	TRBJ2-2	CASRRLGSGSLNTGELFF
TRBV20-1	-	TRBJ1-5	CSAGDGRDNQPQHF
TRBV24-1	TRBD1	TRBJ2-4	CATSEGPGQGIFLAKNIQYF
TRBV4-2	TRBD1	TRBJ2-7	CASSHGQGAKEQYF
TRBV11-2	-	TRBJ2-1	CASSLESEGREQFF
TRBV19	-	TRBJ2-5	CASSIKWAETQYF
TRBV29-1	TRBD1	TRBJ2-5	CSVGDRGHYGETQYF
TRBV24-1	-	TRBJ2-7	CATATGATAPWSEQYF
TRBV3-1	TRBD2	TRBJ2-3	CASSQRTSGTTDTQYF
TRBV5-1	-	TRBJ2-3	CASSSWMGDTQYF
TRBV20-1	TRBD1	TRBJ2-7	CSARSRDRGTYEQYF
TRBV7-9	-	TRBJ2-2	CASSLADAGELFF
TRBV25-1	-	TRBJ2-1	CASSEGRFHNEQFF
TRBV5-1	-	TRBJ2-7	CASSPSTGVYEQYF
TRBV20-1	TRBD1	TRBJ2-1	CSAPDRVGNEQFF
TRBV27	-	TRBJ2-7	CASSLYGVPYEQYF
TRBV9	-	TRBJ2-3	CASSVEGMGTQYF
TRBV12-3/TRBV12-4	-	TRBJ2-5	CASSPHWRQETQYF
TRBV18	TRBD1	TRBJ2-5	CASSPPMGQQETQYF
TRBV15	TRBD1	TRBJ2-2	CATSRTGMANTGELFF
TRBV4-1	TRBD2	TRBJ2-4	CASSSPGTSKENIQYF
TRBV7-9	TRBD1	TRBJ1-5	CASSLGQGGGNQPQHF
TRBV12-1	-	TRBJ1-5	CASSPKDGRKQPQHF
TRBV12-3/TRBV12-4	-	TRBJ2-7	CASSLRPAGASYEQYF
TRBV4-2	TRBD2	TRBJ2-7	CASSQELAGYEQYF
TRBV7-2	-	TRBJ2-5	CASSRRPGETQYF
TRBV20-1	TRBD2	TRBJ2-1	CSAGGLAGYNEQFF
TRBV12-3/TRBV12-4	-	TRBJ2-2	CASSPVEGLTGELFF
TRBV14	-	TRBJ1-1	CASSRMGGGGTEAFF
TRBV6-2/TRBV6-3	-	TRBJ2-1	CASSYFRGISYNEQFF
TRBV4-3	-	TRBJ2-3	CASSPYLADTQYF
TRBV20-1	TRBD2	TRBJ2-7	CSARGREPHEQYF
TRBV30	-	TRBJ2-5	CAWIDKVDETQYF
TRBV5-1	-	TRBJ2-7	CASSLETVFDEQYF
TRBV6-2/TRBV6-3	TRBD1	TRBJ1-2	CASSSQGNYGYTF
TRBV7-8	TRBD2	TRBJ2-5	CASSLAGGAPQETQYF
TRBV12-3/TRBV12-4	-	TRBJ1-5	CASRLAQGGQPQHF
TRBV12-3/TRBV12-4	-	TRBJ2-7	CASSHAFSYEQYF